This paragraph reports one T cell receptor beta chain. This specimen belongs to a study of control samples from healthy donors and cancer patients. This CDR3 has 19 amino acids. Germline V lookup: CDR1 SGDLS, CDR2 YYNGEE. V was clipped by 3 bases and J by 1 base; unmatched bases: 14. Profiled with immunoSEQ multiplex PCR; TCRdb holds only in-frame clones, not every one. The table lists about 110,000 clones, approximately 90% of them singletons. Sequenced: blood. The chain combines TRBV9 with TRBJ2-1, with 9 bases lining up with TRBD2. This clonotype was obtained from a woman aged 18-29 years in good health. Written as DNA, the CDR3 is TGTGCCAGCAGCGGAGCGGGAGGTTTAGACGGGCGGTCCTACAATGAGCAGTTCTTC. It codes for CASSGAGGLDGRSYNEQFF.